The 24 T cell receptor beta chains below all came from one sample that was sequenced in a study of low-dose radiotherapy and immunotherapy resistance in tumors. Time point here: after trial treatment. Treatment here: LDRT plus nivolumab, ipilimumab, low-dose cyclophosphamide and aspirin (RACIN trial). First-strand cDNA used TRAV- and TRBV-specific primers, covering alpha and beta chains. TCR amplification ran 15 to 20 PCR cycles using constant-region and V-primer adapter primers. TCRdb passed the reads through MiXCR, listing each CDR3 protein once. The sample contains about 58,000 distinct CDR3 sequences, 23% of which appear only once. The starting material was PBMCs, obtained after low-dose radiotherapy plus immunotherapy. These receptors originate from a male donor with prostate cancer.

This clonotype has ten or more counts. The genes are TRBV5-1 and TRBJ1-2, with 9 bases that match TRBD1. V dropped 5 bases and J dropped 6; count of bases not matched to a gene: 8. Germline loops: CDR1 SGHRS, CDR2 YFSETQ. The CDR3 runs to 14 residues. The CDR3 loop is CASSFGTGSDGYTF. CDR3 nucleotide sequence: TGCGCCAGCAGTTTTGGGACAGGGTCCGATGGCTACACCTTC.

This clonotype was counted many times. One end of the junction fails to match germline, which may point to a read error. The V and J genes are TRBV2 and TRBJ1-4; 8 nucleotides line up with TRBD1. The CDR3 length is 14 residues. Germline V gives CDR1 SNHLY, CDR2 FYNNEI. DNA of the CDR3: TGTGCCAGCAGAGACAGGGGATTTAATGACAAACTGTTTTTT. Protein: CASRDRGFNDKLFF.

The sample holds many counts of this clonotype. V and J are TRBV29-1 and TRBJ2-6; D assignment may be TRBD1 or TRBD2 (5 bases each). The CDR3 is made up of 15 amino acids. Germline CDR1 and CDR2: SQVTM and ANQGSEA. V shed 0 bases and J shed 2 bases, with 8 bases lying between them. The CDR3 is CSVEELGAGANVLTF. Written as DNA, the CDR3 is TGCAGCGTTGAAGAGTTGGGGGCTGGGGCCAACGTCCTGACTTTC. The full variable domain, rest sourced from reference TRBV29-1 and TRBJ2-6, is SAVISQKPSRDICQRGTSLTIQCQVDSQVTMMFWYRQQPGQSLTLIATANQGSEATYESGFVIDKFPISRPNLTFSTLTVSNMSPEDSSIYLCSVEELGAGANVLTFGAGSRLTVL.

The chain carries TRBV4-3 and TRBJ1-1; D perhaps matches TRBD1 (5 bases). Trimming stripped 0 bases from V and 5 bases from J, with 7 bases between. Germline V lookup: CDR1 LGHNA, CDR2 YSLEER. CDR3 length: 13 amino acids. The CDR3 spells CASSQDGGTEAFF. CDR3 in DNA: TGCGCCAGCAGCCAAGATGGGGGGACTGAAGCTTTCTTT.

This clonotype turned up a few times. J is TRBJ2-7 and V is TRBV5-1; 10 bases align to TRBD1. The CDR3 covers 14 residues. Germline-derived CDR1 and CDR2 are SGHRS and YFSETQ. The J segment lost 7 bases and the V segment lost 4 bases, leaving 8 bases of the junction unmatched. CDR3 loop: CASSPGQGQGEQYF. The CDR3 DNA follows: TGCGCCAGCAGCCCGGGACAGGGGCAAGGGGAGCAGTACTTC. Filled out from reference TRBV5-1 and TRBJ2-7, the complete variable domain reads KAGVTQTPRYLIKTRGQQVTLSCSPISGHRSVSWYQQTPGQGLQFLFEYFSETQRNKGNFPGRFSGRQFSNSRSEMNVSTLELGDSALYLCASSPGQGQGEQYFGPGTRLTVT.

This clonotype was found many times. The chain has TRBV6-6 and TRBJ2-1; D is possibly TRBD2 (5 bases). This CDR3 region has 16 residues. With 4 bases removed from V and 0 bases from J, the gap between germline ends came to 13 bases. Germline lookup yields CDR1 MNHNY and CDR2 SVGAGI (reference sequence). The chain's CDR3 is CASSWASRSSYNEQFF. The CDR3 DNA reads TGTGCCAGCAGTTGGGCTAGCCGTAGCTCCTACAATGAGCAGTTCTTC.

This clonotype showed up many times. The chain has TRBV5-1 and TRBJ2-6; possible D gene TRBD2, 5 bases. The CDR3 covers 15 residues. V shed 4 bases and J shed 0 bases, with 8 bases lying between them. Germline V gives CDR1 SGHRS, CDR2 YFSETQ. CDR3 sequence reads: CASSPDFSGANVLTF. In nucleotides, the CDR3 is TGCGCCAGCAGCCCGGACTTCTCTGGGGCCAACGTCCTGACTTTC.

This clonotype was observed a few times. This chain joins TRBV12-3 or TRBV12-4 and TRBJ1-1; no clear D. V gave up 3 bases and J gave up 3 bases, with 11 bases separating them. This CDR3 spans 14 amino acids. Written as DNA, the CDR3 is TGTGCCAGCAGTTTTAGGGCACCGGACACTGAAGCTTTCTTT. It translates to CASSFRAPDTEAFF.

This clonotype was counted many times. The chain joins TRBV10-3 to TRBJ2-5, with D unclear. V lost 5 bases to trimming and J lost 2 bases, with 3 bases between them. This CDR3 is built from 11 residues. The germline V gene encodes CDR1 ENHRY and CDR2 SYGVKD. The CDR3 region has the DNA TGTGCCATCAGTTCTCAAGAGACCCAGTACTTC. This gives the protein CAISSQETQYF.

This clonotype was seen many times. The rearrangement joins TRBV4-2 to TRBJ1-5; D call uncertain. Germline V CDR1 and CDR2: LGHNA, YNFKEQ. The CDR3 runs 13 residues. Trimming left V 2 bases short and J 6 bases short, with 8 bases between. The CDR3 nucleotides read TGTGCCAGCAGCCAAAATCTTCGTCAGCCCCAGCATTTT. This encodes CASSQNLRQPQHF.

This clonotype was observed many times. CDR3 region: CASRNRGRALVYEQYF. The DNA for the CDR3 is TGTGCCAGCAGGAACAGGGGGCGAGCTTTAGTCTACGAGCAGTACTTC. V gene TRBV27 combines with J gene TRBJ2-7; 9 bases agree with TRBD1. The V segment lost 6 bases and the J segment 3 bases; nucleotides outside the gene matches: 12. The germline gives CDR1 MNHEY, CDR2 SMNVEV (reference sequence). The CDR3 is 16 residues long.

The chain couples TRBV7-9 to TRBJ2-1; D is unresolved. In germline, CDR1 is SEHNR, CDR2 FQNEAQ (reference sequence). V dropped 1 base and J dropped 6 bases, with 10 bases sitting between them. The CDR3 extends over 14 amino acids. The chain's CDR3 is CASSLGPSPNEQFF. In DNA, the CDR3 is TGTGCCAGCAGCTTAGGTCCCTCTCCCAATGAGCAGTTCTTC.

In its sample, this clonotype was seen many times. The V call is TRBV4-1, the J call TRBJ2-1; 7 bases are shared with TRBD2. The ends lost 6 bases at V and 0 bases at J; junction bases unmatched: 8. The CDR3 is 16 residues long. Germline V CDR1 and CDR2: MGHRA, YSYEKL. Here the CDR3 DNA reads TGCGCCAGCAGGGGGATTGGCGGGAGCTCCTACAATGAGCAGTTCTTC. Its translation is CASRGIGGSSYNEQFF.

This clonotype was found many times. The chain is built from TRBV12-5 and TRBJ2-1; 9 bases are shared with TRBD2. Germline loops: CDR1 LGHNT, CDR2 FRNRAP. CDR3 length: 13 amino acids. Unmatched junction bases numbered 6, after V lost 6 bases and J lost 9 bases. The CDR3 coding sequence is TGTGCTAGTGGGATAAGCGGGAGGTTTGAGCAGTTCTTC. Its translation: CASGISGRFEQFF.

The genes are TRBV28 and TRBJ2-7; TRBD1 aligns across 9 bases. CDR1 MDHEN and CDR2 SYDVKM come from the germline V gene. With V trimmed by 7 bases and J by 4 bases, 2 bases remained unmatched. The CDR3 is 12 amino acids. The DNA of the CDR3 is TGTGCCAGCACACAGGGGGCTTACGAGCAGTACTTC. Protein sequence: CASTQGAYEQYF.

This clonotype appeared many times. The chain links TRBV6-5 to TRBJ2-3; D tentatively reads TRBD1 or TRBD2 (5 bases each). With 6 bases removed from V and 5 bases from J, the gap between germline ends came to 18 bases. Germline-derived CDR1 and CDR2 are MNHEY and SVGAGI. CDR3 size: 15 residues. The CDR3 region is CASSPEWGRQDTQYF. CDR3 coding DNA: TGTGCCAGCAGCCCGGAGTGGGGGAGACAAGATACGCAGTATTTT.

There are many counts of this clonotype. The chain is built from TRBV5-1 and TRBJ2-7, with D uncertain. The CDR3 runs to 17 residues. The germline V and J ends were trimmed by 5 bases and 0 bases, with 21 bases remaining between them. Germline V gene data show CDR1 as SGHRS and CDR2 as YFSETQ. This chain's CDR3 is CASRPGLPELSSYEQYF. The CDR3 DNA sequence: TGCGCCAGCAGACCAGGCCTACCCGAACTGAGCTCCTACGAGCAGTACTTC.

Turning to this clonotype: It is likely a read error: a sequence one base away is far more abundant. DNA for the CDR3: TGTGCCAGCACCCCCAGACAGGGGGCCTACAATGAGCAGTACTTC. It specifies CASTPRQGAYNEQYF. The V call is TRBV6-2 or TRBV6-3, the J call TRBJ2-7, with 10 bases aligning to TRBD1. The J segment lost 7 bases and the V segment lost 7 bases, leaving 13 bases of the junction unmatched. The CDR3 loop spans 15 amino acids. Germline CDR1 MNHEY, CDR2 SVGEGT.

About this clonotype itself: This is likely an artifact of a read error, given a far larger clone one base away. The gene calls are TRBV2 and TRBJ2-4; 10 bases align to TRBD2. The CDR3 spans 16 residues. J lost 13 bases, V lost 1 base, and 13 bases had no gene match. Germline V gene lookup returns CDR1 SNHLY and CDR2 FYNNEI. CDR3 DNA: TGTGCCAGCAGTGAAGTCGCAGCGGGGGGGAACAATGAGCAGTACTTC. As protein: CASSEVAAGGNNEQYF.

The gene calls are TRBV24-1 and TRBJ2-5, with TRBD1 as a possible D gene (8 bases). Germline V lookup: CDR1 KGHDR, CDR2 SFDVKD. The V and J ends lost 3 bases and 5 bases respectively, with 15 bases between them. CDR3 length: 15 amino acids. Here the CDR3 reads CATSDHRGREETQYF. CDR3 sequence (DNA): TGTGCCACCAGTGATCACAGGGGGAGGGAGGAGACCCAGTACTTC.

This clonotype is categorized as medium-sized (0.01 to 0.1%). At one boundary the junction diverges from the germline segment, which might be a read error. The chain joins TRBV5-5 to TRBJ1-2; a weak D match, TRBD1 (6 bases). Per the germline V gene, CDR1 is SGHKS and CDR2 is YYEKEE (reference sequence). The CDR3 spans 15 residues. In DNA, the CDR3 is TGCGCCAGCAGCTTGGATCCGGGACAAGACTATGGCTACACCTTC. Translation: CASSLDPGQDYGYTF.

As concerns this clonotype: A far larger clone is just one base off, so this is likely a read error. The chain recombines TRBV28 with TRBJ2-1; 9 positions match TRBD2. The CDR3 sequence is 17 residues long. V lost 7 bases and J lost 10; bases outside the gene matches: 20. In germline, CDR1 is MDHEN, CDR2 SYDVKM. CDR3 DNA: TGTGCCAGCACCTACAGGGCAGGCGGGAGGGCAGCCTACGAGCAGTTCTTC. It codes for CASTYRAGGRAAYEQFF.

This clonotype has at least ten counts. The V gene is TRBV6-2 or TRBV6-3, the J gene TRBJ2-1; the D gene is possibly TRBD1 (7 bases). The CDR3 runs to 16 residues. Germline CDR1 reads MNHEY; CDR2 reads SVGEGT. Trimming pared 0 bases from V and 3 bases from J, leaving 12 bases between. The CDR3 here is CASSYSRGEDYNEQFF. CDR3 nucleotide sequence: TGTGCCAGCAGTTACTCCAGGGGGGAGGACTACAATGAGCAGTTCTTC.

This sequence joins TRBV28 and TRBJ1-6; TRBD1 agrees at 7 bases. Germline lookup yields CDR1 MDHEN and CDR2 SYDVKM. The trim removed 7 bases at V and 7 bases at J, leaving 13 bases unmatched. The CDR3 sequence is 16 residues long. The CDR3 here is CASNSERDSLNSPLHF. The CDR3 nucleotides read TGTGCCAGCAATTCGGAACGGGACAGCTTAAATTCACCCCTCCACTTT.